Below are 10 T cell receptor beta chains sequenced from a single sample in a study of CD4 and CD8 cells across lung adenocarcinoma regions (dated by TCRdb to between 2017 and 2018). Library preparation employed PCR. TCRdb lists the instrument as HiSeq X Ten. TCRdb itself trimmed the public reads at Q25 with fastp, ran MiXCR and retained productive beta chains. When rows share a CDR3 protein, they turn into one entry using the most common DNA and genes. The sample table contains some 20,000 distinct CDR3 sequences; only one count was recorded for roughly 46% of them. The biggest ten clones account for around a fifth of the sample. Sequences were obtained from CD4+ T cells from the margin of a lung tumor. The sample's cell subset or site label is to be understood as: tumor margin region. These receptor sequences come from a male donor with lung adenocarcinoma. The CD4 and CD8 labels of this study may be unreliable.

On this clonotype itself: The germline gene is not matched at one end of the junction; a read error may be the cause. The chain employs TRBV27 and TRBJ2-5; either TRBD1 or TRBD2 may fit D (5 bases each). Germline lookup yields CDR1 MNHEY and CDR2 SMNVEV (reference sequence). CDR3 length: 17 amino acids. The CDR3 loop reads CASSPGRGAREPDTQYF. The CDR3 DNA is TGTGCCAGCAGTCCGGGCCGAGGGGCCCGTGAGCCAGATACCCAGTATTTC.

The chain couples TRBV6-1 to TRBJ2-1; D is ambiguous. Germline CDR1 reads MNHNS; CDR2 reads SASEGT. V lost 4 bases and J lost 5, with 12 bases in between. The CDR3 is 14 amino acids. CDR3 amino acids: CASSASQRHNEQFF. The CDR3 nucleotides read TGTGCCAGCAGTGCATCTCAGCGTCACAATGAGCAGTTCTTC.

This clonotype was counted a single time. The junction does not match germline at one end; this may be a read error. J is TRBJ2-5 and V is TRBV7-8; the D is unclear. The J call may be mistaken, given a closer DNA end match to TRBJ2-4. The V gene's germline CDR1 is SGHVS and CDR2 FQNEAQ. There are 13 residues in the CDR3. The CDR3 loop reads CVSSLTRENIQYF. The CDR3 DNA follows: TGTGTCAGCAGCTTAACCCGGGAAAACATTCAGTACTTC.

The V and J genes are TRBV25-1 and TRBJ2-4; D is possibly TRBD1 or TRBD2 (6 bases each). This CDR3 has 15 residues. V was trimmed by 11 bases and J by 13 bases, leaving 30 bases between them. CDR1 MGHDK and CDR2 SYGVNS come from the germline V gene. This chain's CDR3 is CAAGVGGRRQATQYF. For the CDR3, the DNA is TGTGCCGCCGGGGTCGGGGGCCGTCGCCAGGCCACCCAGTACTTC. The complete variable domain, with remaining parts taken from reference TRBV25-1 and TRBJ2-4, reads EADIYQTPRYLVIGTGKKITLECSQTMGHDKMYWYQQDPGMELHLIHYSYGVNSTEKGDLSSESTVSRIRTEHFPLTLESARPSHTSQYLCAAGVGGRRQATQYFGAGTRLSVL.

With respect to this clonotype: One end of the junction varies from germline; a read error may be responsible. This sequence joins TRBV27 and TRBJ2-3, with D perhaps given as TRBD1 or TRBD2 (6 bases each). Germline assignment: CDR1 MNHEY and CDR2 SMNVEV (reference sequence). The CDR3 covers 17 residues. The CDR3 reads CASSPGRGPCGKDTQYF. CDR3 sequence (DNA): TGTGCCAGCAGTCCTGGCCGGGGGCCGTGTGGGAAAGATACGCAGTATTTC.

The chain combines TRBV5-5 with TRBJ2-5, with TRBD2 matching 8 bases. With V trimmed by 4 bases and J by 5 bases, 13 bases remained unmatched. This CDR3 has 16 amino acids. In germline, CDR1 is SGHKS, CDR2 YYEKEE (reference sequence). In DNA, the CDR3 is TGTGCCAGCAGCGCGCGGACTAGCCAAGGGGGGGAGACCCAGTACTTC. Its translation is CASSARTSQGGETQYF.

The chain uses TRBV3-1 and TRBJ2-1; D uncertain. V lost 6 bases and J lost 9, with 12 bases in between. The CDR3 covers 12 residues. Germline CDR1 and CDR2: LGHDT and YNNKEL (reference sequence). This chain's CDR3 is CASRSSGVEQFF. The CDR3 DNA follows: TGTGCCAGCAGAAGCTCAGGCGTTGAGCAGTTCTTC.

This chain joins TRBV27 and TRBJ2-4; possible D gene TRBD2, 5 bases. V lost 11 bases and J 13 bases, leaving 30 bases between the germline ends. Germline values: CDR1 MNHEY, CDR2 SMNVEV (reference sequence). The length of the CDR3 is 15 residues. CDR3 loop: CARVTGFQSTDTQYF. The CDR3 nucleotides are TGTGCCCGCGTGACGGGGTTTCAATCCACAGACACGCAGTACTTC.

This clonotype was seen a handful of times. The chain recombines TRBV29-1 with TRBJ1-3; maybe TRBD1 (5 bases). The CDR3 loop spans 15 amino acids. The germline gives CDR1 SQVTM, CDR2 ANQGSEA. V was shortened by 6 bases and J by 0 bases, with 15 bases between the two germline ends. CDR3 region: CSVTPQGGSGNTIYF. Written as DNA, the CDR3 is TGCAGCGTGACACCTCAGGGTGGCTCTGGAAACACCATATATTTT.

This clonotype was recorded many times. CDR3 residues: CASSEGRTQYF. The CDR3 nucleotides are TGTGCCAGCAGTGAAGGCCGTACGCAGTATTTT. The rearrangement links TRBV6-1 to TRBJ2-3; D is uncertain. This CDR3 is built from 11 residues. Germline V lookup: CDR1 MNHNS, CDR2 SASEGT. Trimming stripped 1 base from V and 8 bases from J, with 4 bases between.